Presented here are 21 T cell receptor beta chains from one specimen sequenced in a study of CD8 T cells in Susac syndrome. Reverse transcription used about 0.45 to 1 ug RNA and random hexamers. In TCRdb, the immunoSEQ multiplex PCR reads were re-called with MiXCR into one record per CDR3 protein. The sample records under 85,000 distinct CDR3 sequences, around 95% being singletons. Sequenced: CD8+ T cells from PBMCs. The source is a human donor with multiple sclerosis.

This rearrangement joins TRBV13 to TRBJ1-1; 9 bases align to TRBD1. The CDR3 sequence is 13 residues long. Looked up from germline, CDR1 is PRHDT and CDR2 is FYEKMQ (reference sequence). V shed 5 bases, J shed 7 bases, and the junction held 5 bases outside the gene matches. DNA for the CDR3: TGTGCCAGCAGCCCCGGACAGGGGATTGAAGCTTTCTTT. This translates into CASSPGQGIEAFF.

This clonotype has only one observation. This chain connects TRBV28 to TRBJ2-7; 9 nucleotides match TRBD1. Germline assignment: CDR1 MDHEN and CDR2 SYDVKM. The CDR3 spans 14 residues. V shed 6 bases and J 5 bases; nucleotides not matched to a gene: 8. CDR3 in DNA: TGTGCCAGCAGCGCAACGGGACAGGGCCACGAGCAGTACTTC. Its translation is CASSATGQGHEQYF.

As for this clonotype: An end of the junction does not agree with germline; a read error may underlie this. The J gene is TRBJ1-2, the V gene TRBV29-1; D is uncertain. Germline V CDR1 and CDR2: SQVTM, ANQGSEA. The CDR3 is made up of 12 amino acids. The CDR3 spells CSGEDLGNGYTF. CDR3 nucleotide sequence: TGCAGCGGTGAAGACTTGGGGAATGGCTACACCTTC.

The V and J genes are TRBV13 and TRBJ2-3, with 7 bases that match TRBD2. With V trimmed by 6 bases and J by 2 bases, 8 bases remained unmatched. The V gene's germline CDR1 is PRHDT and CDR2 FYEKMQ (reference sequence). This CDR3 region has 15 residues. The CDR3: CASSSGTTTTDTQYF. The CDR3 DNA reads TGTGCCAGCAGTTCTGGGACTACCACCACAGATACGCAGTATTTT.

V usage is TRBV15 and J usage is TRBJ2-5; TRBD1 is a possible D gene (5 bases). Trimming stripped 4 bases from V and 7 bases from J, with 22 bases between. The CDR3 spans 16 residues. The germline V gene has CDR1 LNHNV and CDR2 YYDKDF (reference sequence). The CDR3 sequence: CATSNDENGAPGTQYF. In nucleotides, the CDR3 is TGTGCCACCAGCAACGATGAAAATGGGGCCCCTGGGACCCAGTACTTC.

The rearrangement uses TRBV27 and TRBJ2-7; D assignment may be TRBD1 or TRBD2 (5 bases each). Germline values: CDR1 MNHEY, CDR2 SMNVEV (reference sequence). There are 14 residues in the CDR3. Trimming removed 5 bases from V and 2 bases from J, with 13 bases in between. The CDR3 reads CASSPGTPAYEQYF. The CDR3 DNA sequence: TGTGCCAGCAGTCCCGGGACGCCCGCCTACGAGCAGTACTTC.

The chain employs TRBV15 and TRBJ2-1, with D perhaps matching TRBD1 or TRBD2 (5 bases each). Germline values: CDR1 LNHNV, CDR2 YYDKDF (reference sequence). The CDR3 consists of 13 residues. The ends were cut back, 5 bases at V and 8 bases at J, with 13 bases in the middle. This chain's CDR3 is CATSETRGDEQFF. CDR3 nucleotide sequence: TGTGCCACCAGCGAAACCCGAGGGGATGAGCAGTTCTTC.

The chain joins TRBV7-2 to TRBJ2-1; D remains unclear. This CDR3 has 15 amino acids. From germline, CDR1 is SGHTA and CDR2 FQGNSA. Trimming shortened V by 5 bases and J by 6 bases, and 17 bases separated the two germline ends. The CDR3 loop is CASSQDLHPINEQFF. In DNA form, the CDR3 reads TGTGCCAGCAGCCAAGACCTCCACCCCATCAATGAGCAGTTCTTC.

The V gene is TRBV6-5, the J gene TRBJ1-5; possibly TRBD1 for D (5 bases). Trimming removed 6 bases at V and 0 bases at J, with 9 bases between. Germline V gene lookup returns CDR1 MNHEY and CDR2 SVGAGI. The CDR3 covers 14 residues. The CDR3 nucleotides read TGTGCCAGCAGCGACAGATATAGCAATCAGCCCCAGCATTTT. It translates to CASSDRYSNQPQHF.

The rearrangement links TRBV12-3 or TRBV12-4 to TRBJ2-1, with TRBD2 identical over 9 bases. This CDR3 has 15 amino acids. V gave up 3 bases and J gave up 5 bases; unmatched junction bases: 5. For the CDR3, the DNA is TGTGCCAGCAGTTTCCCTAGCGGGGCAGACAATGAGCAGTTCTTC. Translated, it gives CASSFPSGADNEQFF.

The rearrangement links TRBV7-9 to TRBJ2-7; no clear D. Trimming pared 5 bases from V and 4 bases from J, leaving 18 bases between. Germline CDR1 is SEHNR and CDR2 is FQNEAQ (reference sequence). The CDR3 is made up of 15 amino acids. CDR3 in amino acids: CASSHPSRRPYEQYF. For the CDR3, the DNA is TGTGCCAGCAGCCACCCGAGCCGCCGTCCATACGAGCAGTACTTC.

This clonotype was recorded only once. The chain has TRBV3-1 and TRBJ1-2, with 7 bases fitting TRBD1. V lost 3 bases and J lost 7; bases outside the gene matches: 11. The length of the CDR3 is 15 residues. Looked up from germline, CDR1 is LGHDT and CDR2 is YNNKEL (reference sequence). CDR3 coding DNA: TGTGCCAGCAGCCATCAACAGGGGAGTTTTGGTGGCTACACCTTC. It codes for CASSHQQGSFGGYTF.

The V gene is TRBV11-1, the J gene TRBJ2-5; 9 positions match TRBD2. The CDR3 extends over 15 amino acids. V dropped 4 bases and J dropped 5; count of bases not matched to a gene: 8. Germline V gives CDR1 SGHAT, CDR2 FQDESV (reference sequence). CDR3 residues: CASSWTSARRETQYF. The CDR3 DNA reads TGTGCCAGCAGCTGGACTAGCGCCCGCCGGGAGACCCAGTACTTC.

The V gene is TRBV27, the J gene TRBJ2-3; 12 bases map to TRBD2. This CDR3 has 16 amino acids. V was pared by 6 bases and J by 3 bases, with 7 bases of the junction left unmatched. Per germline, CDR1 MNHEY and CDR2 SMNVEV (reference sequence). The CDR3 DNA is TGTGCCAGCAGCCTCCTCGGACTAGCGGGGACAGATACGCAGTATTTT. Encoded protein: CASSLLGLAGTDTQYF.

In DNA, the CDR3 is TGTGCCAGCAGTTTCAGGGGGTTCACTGAAGCTTTCTTT. It encodes CASSFRGFTEAFF. The chain links TRBV27 to TRBJ1-1; 7 bases match TRBD1. The CDR3 has 13 amino acids. CDR1 and CDR2 from the germline V gene are MNHEY and SMNVEV (reference sequence). Trimming took 3 bases from V and 4 from J; bases not matched to a gene: 2.

This clonotype is medium-sized in the sample. The chain carries TRBV4-1 and TRBJ2-1; D remains unclear. Per germline, CDR1 MGHRA and CDR2 YSYEKL. V was pared by 2 bases and J by 3 bases, with 8 bases between. The CDR3 extends over 14 amino acids. CDR3 loop: CASSQPPHYNEQFF. The CDR3 DNA sequence: TGCGCCAGCAGCCAACCCCCGCACTACAATGAGCAGTTCTTC.

The genes are TRBV29-1 and TRBJ1-2, with TRBD1 as a possible D gene (6 bases). V was shortened by 5 bases and J by 2 bases, with 12 bases between the two germline ends. CDR1 and CDR2 (germline): SQVTM, ANQGSEA. CDR3 length: 13 amino acids. CDR3 DNA: TGCAGCGTTTTCCGGGACATGAACTATGGCTACACCTTC. Translated, it gives CSVFRDMNYGYTF.

V and J are TRBV7-2 and TRBJ1-2; 7 positions agree with TRBD1. The J segment lost 6 bases and the V segment lost 6 bases, leaving 7 bases of the junction unmatched. Germline values: CDR1 SGHTA, CDR2 FQGNSA. There are 13 residues in the CDR3. CDR3 amino acids: CASRNRGWDGYTF. CDR3 nucleotide sequence: TGTGCCAGCAGGAACAGGGGTTGGGATGGCTACACCTTC. Supplemented by reference TRBV7-2 and TRBJ1-2, the full variable domain reads GAGVSQSPSNKVTEKGKDVELRCDPISGHTALYWYRQSLGQGLEFLIYFQGNSAPDKSGLPSDRFSAERTGGSVSTLTIQRTQQEDSAVYLCASRNRGWDGYTFGSGTRLTVV.

The chain is built from TRBV28 and TRBJ2-5; either TRBD1 or TRBD2 may supply D (5 bases each). This CDR3 contains 15 residues. Germline V gene data show CDR1 as MDHEN and CDR2 as SYDVKM. Trimming took off 7 bases at V and 0 bases at J, with 15 bases between the two ends. This chain's CDR3 is CASTSGRRYQETQYF. The CDR3 DNA sequence: TGTGCCAGCACCTCGGGACGGCGGTACCAAGAGACCCAGTACTTC.

The chain combines TRBV3-1 with TRBJ2-1; 8 positions match TRBD2. This CDR3 is built from 14 residues. Trimming removed 2 bases from V and 8 bases from J; junction bases left unmatched: 5. CDR1 is LGHDT and CDR2 is YNNKEL in the germline V gene (reference sequence). The CDR3 region has the DNA TGTGCCAGCAGCCAACTAACTAGCGGAGATGAGCAGTTCTTC. This codes for CASSQLTSGDEQFF.

The chain links TRBV19 to TRBJ2-1, with TRBD1 matching 7 bases. The CDR3 runs 12 residues. The V and J ends lost 8 bases and 4 bases, in that order; junction bases with no gene match: 2. The germline CDR1 and CDR2 sequences are LNHDA and SQIVND (reference sequence). This CDR3 is CASEGQYNEQFF. The CDR3 DNA sequence: TGTGCCAGTGAGGGACAGTACAATGAGCAGTTCTTC.